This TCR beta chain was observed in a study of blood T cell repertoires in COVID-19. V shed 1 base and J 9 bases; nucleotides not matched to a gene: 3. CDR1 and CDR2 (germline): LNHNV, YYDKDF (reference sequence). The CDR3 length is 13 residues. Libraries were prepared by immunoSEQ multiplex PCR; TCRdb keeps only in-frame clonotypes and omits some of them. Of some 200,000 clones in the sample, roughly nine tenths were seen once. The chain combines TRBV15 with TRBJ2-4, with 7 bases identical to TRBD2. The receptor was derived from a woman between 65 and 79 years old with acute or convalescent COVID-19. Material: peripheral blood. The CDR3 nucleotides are TGTGCCACCAGCAGAGGTAGGGAGGGCATTCAGTACTTC. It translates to CATSRGREGIQYF.